One and the same sample provided the 6 T cell receptor beta chains below, sequenced in a study of T cells in Graves' hyperthyroidism and ophthalmopathy. What was amplified from RNA transcripts were TCR beta CDR3 regions. During a first-round RT-PCR of the TCR CDR3, the HTBI primer set was used. In TCRdb, the multiplex PCR reads were re-called with MiXCR into one record per CDR3 protein. In the table there are 550,000 to 650,000 distinct CDR3 sequences, approximately 15% of which are singletons. The source material was blood. These receptors all stem from a woman aged 30 to 39 with Graves' hyperthyroidism that later progressed to Graves' ophthalmopathy.

The V and J genes are TRBV10-1 and TRBJ2-7; no reliable D call. Germline lookup yields CDR1 WNHNN and CDR2 SYGVQD (reference sequence). Between the trimmed V and J ends, which lost 11 bases and 2 bases, there was a span of 25 bases. The CDR3 totals 16 residues. The CDR3 sequence is CAQIAGWSLEAYEQYF. The CDR3 nucleotides read TGCGCCCAAATCGCCGGTTGGTCCCTAGAGGCCTACGAGCAGTACTTC.

This chain links TRBV30 with TRBJ1-5; D not resolved. Germline CDR1 reads GTSNPN; CDR2 reads SVGIG (reference sequence). The CDR3 runs 16 residues. V was trimmed by 1 base and J by 0 bases, leaving 13 bases between them. CDR3 nucleotides: TGTGCCTGGAGTGGAGGGAAAGTATTTAGCAATCAGCCCCAGCATTTT. It yields the protein CAWSGGKVFSNQPQHF.

The chain couples TRBV20-1 to TRBJ2-5; possible D gene TRBD2, 6 bases. V was shortened by 4 bases and J by 9 bases, with 21 bases between the two germline ends. The CDR3 covers 14 residues. CDR1 and CDR2 (germline): DFQATT, SNEGSKA (reference sequence). CDR3 sequence reads: CSANVPGLKGSQYF. CDR3 bases: TGCAGTGCTAACGTTCCGGGACTCAAGGGGTCCCAGTACTTC.

This clonotype was seen at least ten times. The chain couples TRBV6-5 to TRBJ1-1, with unresolved D. Trimming stripped 1 base from V and 4 bases from J, with 7 bases between. This CDR3 has 13 residues. In germline, CDR1 is MNHEY, CDR2 SVGAGI. The chain's CDR3 is CASSYLGPTEAFF. DNA for the CDR3: TGTGCCAGCAGTTACTTGGGCCCCACTGAAGCTTTCTTT.

Many counts were recorded for this clonotype. The chain has TRBV7-2 and TRBJ2-5; 11 bases are shared with TRBD1. The germline V gene has CDR1 SGHTA and CDR2 FQGNSA. The CDR3 loop spans 15 amino acids. The V and J ends lost 4 bases and 5 bases, in that order; junction bases with no gene match: 6. Here the CDR3 DNA reads TGTGCCAGCAGCTCCGGGGACAGGGGGGCCGAGACCCAGTACTTC. Its protein is CASSSGDRGAETQYF.

This clonotype was counted ten times or more. This chain joins TRBV27 and TRBJ1-1; TRBD1 matches at 11 bases. V was clipped by 3 bases and J by 11 bases; unmatched bases: 5. Germline values: CDR1 MNHEY, CDR2 SMNVEV (reference sequence). The CDR3 length is 13 residues. CDR3 sequence (DNA): TGTGCCAGCAGTTTGGGGACAGGGGGTTTGGCTTTCTTT. Translation gives CASSLGTGGLAFF.